Listed here is a single T cell receptor (beta chain). The antigen remains unidentified. Germline loops: CDR1 SQVTM, CDR2 ANQGSEA. The V and J ends lost 4 bases and 2 bases respectively, with 15 bases between them. This CDR3 is 15 amino acids long. Produced via immunoSEQ multiplex PCR; TCRdb's table is partial and in-frame only. The sample records 150,000 or so clones, roughly 93% being singletons. The data were obtained in a study of T cell responses to AZD1222 COVID-19 vaccine. Whole-study results and caveats: Spike was spanned by vaccine-associated CD4 TCRs, which were dominant at 160-218 and 743-854. Targeting of unmutated variant regions was reportedly seen in nearly half of spike-specific TCRs. No day 14 peak samples; only post-peak repertoires were characterized. Clonal diversity may have been underestimated, and the donors were mostly white British, with more females than males.

Sequencing used peripheral blood, obtained on day 0 of AZD1222 vaccination. This sequence originates from an adult in good health. The chain recombines TRBV29-1 with TRBJ2-4; the D call may be TRBD1 or TRBD2 (5 bases each). CDR3 nucleotides: TGCAGCGTTGTCGCGGTTGGGGACCCCAAAAACATTCAGTACTTC. It specifies CSVVAVGDPKNIQYF.